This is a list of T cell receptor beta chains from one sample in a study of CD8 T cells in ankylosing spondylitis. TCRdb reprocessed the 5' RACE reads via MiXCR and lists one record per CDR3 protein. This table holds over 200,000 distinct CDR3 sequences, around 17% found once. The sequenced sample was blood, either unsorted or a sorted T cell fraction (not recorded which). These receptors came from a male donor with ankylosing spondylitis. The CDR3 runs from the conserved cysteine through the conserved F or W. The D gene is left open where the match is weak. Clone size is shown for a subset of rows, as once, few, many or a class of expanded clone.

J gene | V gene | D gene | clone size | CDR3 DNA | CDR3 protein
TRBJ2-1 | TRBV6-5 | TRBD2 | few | TGTGCCAGCAGTTACTCGCCGGGGGGTTACAATGAGCAGTTCTTC | CASSYSPGGYNEQFF
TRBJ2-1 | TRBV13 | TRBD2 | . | TGTGCCAGCAGCGGGACTAGCGGCCGTCGGAATGAGCAGTTCTTC | CASSGTSGRRNEQFF
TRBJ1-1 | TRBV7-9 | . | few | TGTGCCAGCGCGGAGGGCACTGAAGCTTTCTTT | CASAEGTEAFF
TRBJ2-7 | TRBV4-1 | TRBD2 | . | TGCGCCAGCAGCCAAGAAGGGACTAGCTACTACGAGCAGTACTTC | CASSQEGTSYYEQYF
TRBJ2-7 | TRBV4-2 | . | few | TGTGCCAGCAGCCCGGGCGGAGGAGGGAGTCCTTCCTACGAGCAGTACTTC | CASSPGGGGSPSYEQYF
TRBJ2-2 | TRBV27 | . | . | TGTGCCAGCGGGTTCACTCTCGCGGGAACGAACACCGGGGAGCTGTTTTTT | CASGFTLAGTNTGELFF
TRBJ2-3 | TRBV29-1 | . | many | TGCAGCGTTGAAGGGCTCACAGATACGCAGTATTTT | CSVEGLTDTQYF
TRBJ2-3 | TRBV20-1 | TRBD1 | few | TGCAGTGCTAGAGATGATGAGCCACAGGGGCCAGATACGCAGTATTTT | CSARDDEPQGPDTQYF
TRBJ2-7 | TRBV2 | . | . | TGTGCCAGCAGTGACTCGGGGCAGAGCTCCTACGAGCAGTACTTC | CASSDSGQSSYEQYF
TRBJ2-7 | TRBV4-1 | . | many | TGCGCCAGCAGCCAGGGGACAACTACGTGGCAGTACTTC | CASSQGTTTWQYF
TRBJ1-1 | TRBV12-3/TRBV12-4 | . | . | TGTGCCAGCAGTCTCACCGGGACACCCCAGAACACTGAAGCTTTCTTT | CASSLTGTPQNTEAFF
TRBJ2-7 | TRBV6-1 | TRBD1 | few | TGTGCCAGCAGTGGTCGGACAGGGACCTACGAGCAGTACTTC | CASSGRTGTYEQYF
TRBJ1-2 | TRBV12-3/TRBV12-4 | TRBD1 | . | TGTGCCAGCAGTTCAATGACAGGGGTGAAGGCTGGCTACACCTTC | CASSSMTGVKAGYTF
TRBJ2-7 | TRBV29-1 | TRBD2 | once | TGCAGCGTTGAAGATCCCCTTAAACTAGCGGGAGGGCCTAGGGGGGAGCAGTACTTC | CSVEDPLKLAGGPRGEQYF
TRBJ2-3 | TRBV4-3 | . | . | TGCGCCAGCAGCCAAGATCACGGGCAGGGGACAGATACGCAGTATTTT | CASSQDHGQGTDTQYF
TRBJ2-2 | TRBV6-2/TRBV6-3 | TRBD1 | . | TGTGCCAGCAGTTACTCGAAGGGGGCTTACACCGGGGAGCTGTTTTTT | CASSYSKGAYTGELFF
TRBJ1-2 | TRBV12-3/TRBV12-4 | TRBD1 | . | TGTGCCAGCAGGACAGGGAACGTCTTCGGCTACACCTTC | CASRTGNVFGYTF
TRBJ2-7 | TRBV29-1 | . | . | TGCAGCATCAGGACCGGGGCGTACGAGCAGTACTTC | CSIRTGAYEQYF
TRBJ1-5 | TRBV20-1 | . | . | TGCAGTGCTAGAGATGGGAGGGAGCAACCCCAGCATTTT | CSARDGREQPQHF
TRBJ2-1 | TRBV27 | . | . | TGTGCCAGCAGTTTAGGGGGGCAGAATGAGCAGTTCTTC | CASSLGGQNEQFF
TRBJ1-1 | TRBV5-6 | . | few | TGTGCCAGCAGCACCTTTCCGGGCCGGGGGAACACTGAAGCTTTCTTT | CASSTFPGRGNTEAFF
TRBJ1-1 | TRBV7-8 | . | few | TGTGCCAGCAGCTGGGACAATTCTGAAGCTTTCTTT | CASSWDNSEAFF
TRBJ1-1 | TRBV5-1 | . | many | TGCGCCAGCAGCAGGAAAGGGGCAGGTAACATGAACACTGAAGCTTTCTTT | CASSRKGAGNMNTEAFF
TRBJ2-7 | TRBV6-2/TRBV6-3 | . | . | TGTGCCAGCAGTTACGGCTTTTCCTACGAGCAGTACTTC | CASSYGFSYEQYF
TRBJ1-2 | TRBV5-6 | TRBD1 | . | TGTGCCAGCAGCTTGCCGGGACAGGGGGCGGCCTATGGCTACACCTTC | CASSLPGQGAAYGYTF
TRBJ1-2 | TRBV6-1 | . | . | TGTGCCAGCAGTGAAATCGAAAGGAACTATGGCTACACCTTC | CASSEIERNYGYTF
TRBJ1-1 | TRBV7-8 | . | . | TGTGCCAGCAGCTTATCAGGGGATGAAGCTTTCTTT | CASSLSGDEAFF
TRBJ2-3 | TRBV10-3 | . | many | TGTGCCCTGGCGGGCTATTCCACAGATACGCAGTATTTT | CALAGYSTDTQYF
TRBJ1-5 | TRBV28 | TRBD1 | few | TGTGCCAGCAGTGGGACAGGGAGGAGGTATTTCAATCAGCCCCAGCATTTT | CASSGTGRRYFNQPQHF
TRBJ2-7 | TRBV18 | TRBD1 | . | TGTGCCAGCTCATCGTCGGACAGGGGAGGCCCCTACGAGCAGTACTTC | CASSSSDRGGPYEQYF
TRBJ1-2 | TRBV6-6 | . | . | TGTGCCAGCAGCCCTATAATGGTCTATGGCTACACCTTC | CASSPIMVYGYTF
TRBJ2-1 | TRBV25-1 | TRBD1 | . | TGTGCCAGCAGTGAACGGGACAGCATCTGGCAGTTCTTC | CASSERDSIWQFF